A selection of T cell receptor beta chains follows, all from one sample in a study of blood T cell repertoires in COVID-19. This table comes from immunoSEQ multiplex PCR, and its TCRdb copy is limited to in-frame clones, with some not included. The sample carries 85,000 to 100,000 clones, around 86% recorded once. The material sequenced was peripheral blood. The receptors originated from a man aged 45-65 years with active or convalescent COVID-19. CDR3s include the opening cysteine and the closing phenylalanine or tryptophan. The order of the fields is V gene, J gene, D gene, clone size, CDR3 DNA, CDR3 protein. A D gene is named only where the DNA matches it firmly. Some rows mark clone size as missing; the rest say once, few, many or name a class of expanded clone.

TRBV18	TRBJ1-1	-	few	TGTGCCAGCTCACCACCGAAGGGGAATACTGAAGCTTTCTTT	CASSPPKGNTEAFF
TRBV3-1/TRBV3-2	TRBJ1-3	-	once	TGTGCCAGCAGCCAGGGCCTCTCTGGAAACACCATATATTTT	CASSQGLSGNTIYF
TRBV25-1	TRBJ2-7	-	-	TGTGCCAGCAGTGCCGGACAGCCCCGGGAGCAGTACTTC	CASSAGQPREQYF
TRBV10-2	TRBJ1-5	TRBD1	-	TGCGCCAGCAGACAGGGGGCGAGGGGCAATCAGCCCCAGCATTTT	CASRQGARGNQPQHF
TRBV7-2	TRBJ2-1	TRBD2	-	TGTGCCAGCAGCCCGGGGACTAGATTCAATGAGCAGTTCTTC	CASSPGTRFNEQFF
TRBV24-1	TRBJ1-5	-	-	TGTGCCACCAGTGCGGACAACAATCAGCCCCAGCATTTT	CATSADNNQPQHF
TRBV2	TRBJ1-1	-	-	TGTGCCAGCAGTCTCACGTCAGGCACTGAAGCTTTCTTT	CASSLTSGTEAFF
TRBV6-2/TRBV6-3	TRBJ1-6	-	-	TGTGCCAGCAGTACAGCATCACCCCTCCACTTT	CASSTASPLHF
TRBV30	TRBJ1-5	-	-	TGTGCCTGGAGTGACACAGGGTTCCAGCCCCAGCATTTT	CAWSDTGFQPQHF
TRBV19	TRBJ2-2	-	-	TGTGCCAGTAGTACCCCCGGTCAGGGGAAGACCGGGGAGCTGTTTTTT	CASSTPGQGKTGELFF
TRBV2	TRBJ1-1	-	-	TGTGCCAGCAGTGTCAGGGTGGACACTGAAGCTTTCTTT	CASSVRVDTEAFF
TRBV2	TRBJ1-2	TRBD1	-	TGTGCCAGCAGTGCTCAGGGGGCGCAGGGTCTCTATGGCTACACCTTC	CASSAQGAQGLYGYTF
TRBV18	TRBJ1-1	-	-	TGTGCCAGCTCACCACCGGCAGGGAACACTGAAGCTTTCTTT	CASSPPAGNTEAFF
TRBV11-2	TRBJ1-2	TRBD1	-	TGTGCCAGCGAACGCCTGGGACAGGGTATCTCCTATGGCTACACCTTC	CASERLGQGISYGYTF
TRBV5-1	TRBJ1-3	TRBD1	-	TGCGCCAGCAGCCCTACAGGGGACGGAAACACCATATATTTT	CASSPTGDGNTIYF
TRBV27	TRBJ1-3	-	-	TGTGCCAGCAGCAGGGGACCCTCTGGAAACACCATATATTTT	CASSRGPSGNTIYF
TRBV10-3	TRBJ2-1	TRBD2	-	TGTGCCATCACTGAGGGCGGGGGAAGGTACAATGAGCAGTTCTTC	CAITEGGGRYNEQFF
TRBV19	TRBJ2-7	-	-	TGTGCCAGTAGTAGGAAAGGACAGATCTACGAGCAGTACTTC	CASSRKGQIYEQYF
TRBV15	TRBJ2-7	TRBD1	-	TGTGCCACCAGCCCTCCGGGGGGACAGGGGGCGTTC	CATSPPGGQGAF
TRBV29-1	TRBJ2-7	-	-	TGCAGCGTTTCTCGGACAGAACCCTACGAGCAGTACTTC	CSVSRTEPYEQYF
TRBV25-1	TRBJ1-1	-	-	TGTGCCAGCAGCAGACGGGGGAACACTGAAGCTTTCTTT	CASSRRGNTEAFF
TRBV2	TRBJ1-6	-	few	TGTGCCAGCATTGGAGGGGATAATTCACCCCTCCACTTT	CASIGGDNSPLHF
TRBV4-1	TRBJ2-1	-	few	TGCGCCAGCAGCCAGGACTACGACTCCTACAATGAGCAGTTCTTC	CASSQDYDSYNEQFF
TRBV2	TRBJ2-1	TRBD2	-	TGTGCCAGAGGGACTAGCGGGAACTACAATGAGCAGTTCTTC	CARGTSGNYNEQFF
TRBV24-1	TRBJ1-5	TRBD1	-	TGTGCCACCAGTGATTCCGGGACAGGGGATCAGCCCCAGCATTTT	CATSDSGTGDQPQHF
TRBV6-2/TRBV6-3	TRBJ2-6	TRBD1	-	TGTGCCAGCAGTTGGGACAGGACCCACTCTGGGGCCAACGTCCTGACTTTC	CASSWDRTHSGANVLTF
TRBV29-1	TRBJ1-5	TRBD1	once	TGCAGCGCACTACAGGGGACGAATCAGCCCCAGCATTTT	CSALQGTNQPQHF
TRBV6-6	TRBJ2-7	TRBD1	-	TGTGCCAGCAGTACGGGACAGGGAGGCTCCTACGAGCAGTACTTC	CASSTGQGGSYEQYF
TRBV9	TRBJ2-7	TRBD2	-	TGTGCCAGCAGCGCGCAAACGGGGGGGTACGAGCAGTACTTC	CASSAQTGGYEQYF
TRBV4-1	TRBJ1-2	TRBD1	-	TGCGCCAGCAGCCCCGGGGGTGGACAGGGGGCGCGGGGCTACACCTTC	CASSPGGGQGARGYTF
TRBV28	TRBJ2-7	TRBD2	-	TGTGCCAGCAGTGCCTATGGGTTAGCGGGAGGGAACCACGAGCAGTACTTC	CASSAYGLAGGNHEQYF
TRBV9	TRBJ1-6	TRBD1	-	TGTGCCAGCGGGTCCGGGACAGGGGGCCCATATTCCTATAATTCACCCCTCCACTTT	CASGSGTGGPYSYNSPLHF
TRBV25-1	TRBJ1-6	-	-	TGTGCCAGCAGTGGGAGCATCTATAATTCACCCCTCCACTTT	CASSGSIYNSPLHF
TRBV30	TRBJ1-3	TRBD1	-	TGTGCCTGGAGTCCAGACAGGGACTCTGGAAACACCATATATTTT	CAWSPDRDSGNTIYF
TRBV5-6	TRBJ2-7	-	-	TGTGCCAGCAGCTTCGTTGCAGGGGACGAGCAGTACTTC	CASSFVAGDEQYF
TRBV9	TRBJ1-6	TRBD1	-	TGTGCCAGCAGCGCCCAGACAGGGGGGATTTATTCACCCCTCCACTTT	CASSAQTGGIYSPLHF
TRBV5-1	TRBJ2-7	-	-	TGCGCCAGCAGCTTGCGGGATTCGTTCTACGAGCAGTACTTC	CASSLRDSFYEQYF
TRBV11-2	TRBJ2-7	-	-	TGTGCCAGCAGCTATCAACAGGATCGAACCTACGAGCAGTACTTC	CASSYQQDRTYEQYF
TRBV5-1	TRBJ2-1	TRBD2	-	TGCGCCAGCAGCTTGGGACTAGCGGGACAAGGCCATGAGCAGTTCTTC	CASSLGLAGQGHEQFF
TRBV6-5	TRBJ2-1	TRBD2	-	TGTGCCAGCGGGAGCGGGATAGATATCAATGAGCAGTTCTTC	CASGSGIDINEQFF
TRBV12-5	TRBJ2-1	-	-	TGTGCTAGTGGTTTGGGGGCAGGGGATGGTGAGCAGTTCTTC	CASGLGAGDGEQFF
TRBV28	TRBJ2-7	TRBD1	-	TGTGCCAGCAGTTTACCGGTCTCTTCAGGGGGAAGCTCCTACGAGCAGTACTTC	CASSLPVSSGGSSYEQYF
TRBV10-1	TRBJ2-3	TRBD2	-	TGCGCCAGCAGTGAGTCTTTACTAGCGGAGTCCACAGATACGCAGTATTTT	CASSESLLAESTDTQYF
TRBV24-1	TRBJ2-5	-	-	TGTGCCACCAGTGACCGGCGAAAGGGACTTGCTCAAGAGACCCAGTACTTC	CATSDRRKGLAQETQYF
TRBV2	TRBJ2-7	TRBD1	-	TGTGCCAGCAGTTTCAACAGGGGGGCCTACGAGCAGTACTTC	CASSFNRGAYEQYF
TRBV24-1	TRBJ2-5	-	-	TGTGCCACCAGTGAGCCCAGGGTCCAAGAGACCCAGTACTTC	CATSEPRVQETQYF
TRBV15	TRBJ1-1	-	few	TGTGCCACCAGCAGAGATCAGGTCACTGAAGCTTTCTTT	CATSRDQVTEAFF
TRBV19	TRBJ1-1	-	once	TGTGCCAGTAGTATGGATGGGGCGTGGGGGAACACTGAAGCTTTCTTT	CASSMDGAWGNTEAFF
TRBV27	TRBJ2-3	-	-	TGTGCCAGCAGTACCCCACAGTACAGCACAGATACGCAGTATTTT	CASSTPQYSTDTQYF
TRBV5-6	TRBJ2-1	TRBD2	-	TGTGCCAGCAGCACTAGCGGGGCTAATGAGCAGTTCTTC	CASSTSGANEQFF
TRBV18	TRBJ2-3	-	-	TGTGCCAGCTCACCATCCCCTCAAGGAGGTACGCAGTATTTT	CASSPSPQGGTQYF
TRBV19	TRBJ2-3	TRBD1	-	TGTGCCAGTCGGACAGGGGTGGCAGATACGCAGTATTTT	CASRTGVADTQYF
TRBV19	TRBJ1-2	-	-	TGTGCCAGTAGTATAACGTGGCAGGGGATCTATGGCTACACCTTC	CASSITWQGIYGYTF
TRBV21-1	TRBJ2-3	-	-	TGTGCCAGCAGCAAAGGGGGGGACAGGGGAACGCAGTATTTT	CASSKGGDRGTQYF